This is a list of T cell receptor beta chains from one sample in a study of T cell responses to AZD1222 COVID-19 vaccine. TCRdb keeps only in-frame clones here, not all; method: immunoSEQ multiplex PCR. Altogether around 96,000 clones are present, about 93% being singletons, with the ten largest covering around a tenth. This specimen consisted of peripheral blood, obtained 28 days after the second AZD1222 dose. These receptor sequences come from an adult who received the AZD1222 COVID-19 vaccine. The CDR3 runs from the conserved cysteine through the conserved F or W. The D gene is left open where the match is weak. Expanded clones are given a class, and other clones once, few, many or no size at all.

DNA	CDR3	D	size	V	J
TGTGCCAGCGCCCAGGGGCGACGCTACGAGCAGTACTTC	CASAQGRRYEQYF	.	.	TRBV11-1	TRBJ2-7
TGTGCCAGCAGTGGCAGAGGACCTCTGAACACCGGGGAGCTGTTTTTT	CASSGRGPLNTGELFF	.	many	TRBV28	TRBJ2-2
TGCGCCAGCAGCCGCTTCCCCGGGAGCGCTAACTATGGCTACACCTTC	CASSRFPGSANYGYTF	.	.	TRBV4-1	TRBJ1-2
TGTGCCAGCAGTGTGACGGGGGGGCCGAACACCGGGGAGCTGTTTTTT	CASSVTGGPNTGELFF	TRBD2	.	TRBV6-4	TRBJ2-2
TGTGCCAGCAGAGATTCTAGGAGGGGCTACACCTTC	CASRDSRRGYTF	.	.	TRBV6-5	TRBJ1-2
TGTGCCAGCAGCTATCTGGCGGTTAACTATGGCTACACCTTC	CASSYLAVNYGYTF	.	.	TRBV6-5	TRBJ1-2
TGTGCCAGCAGAACTAGCGGGAGGACCTCCTACGAGCAGTACTTC	CASRTSGRTSYEQYF	TRBD2	.	TRBV6-6	TRBJ2-7
TGTGCCAGCAGCCCCTGGGGGGTATTAAATTCACCCCTCCACTTT	CASSPWGVLNSPLHF	.	.	TRBV13	TRBJ1-6
TGTGCCAGCAGACCGGGACAAAACACTGAAGCTTTCTTT	CASRPGQNTEAFF	.	.	TRBV2	TRBJ1-1
TGCGCCAGCAGCTTGGCTAGCGGGAGCACAGATACGCAGTATTTT	CASSLASGSTDTQYF	TRBD2	.	TRBV5-1	TRBJ2-3
TGTGCCAGCAGTTACTTCCACGTACCGGGACAGGGTTTCACCGGGGAGCTGTTTTTT	CASSYFHVPGQGFTGELFF	TRBD1	.	TRBV6-2/TRBV6-3	TRBJ2-2
TGTGCCAGCAGTTTTCTTAGCGGGAGGCCCGGGGAGCTGTTTTTT	CASSFLSGRPGELFF	TRBD2	.	TRBV28	TRBJ2-2
TGTGCCAGCAGCTCCCCATTCTACGAGCAGTACTTC	CASSSPFYEQYF	.	.	TRBV11-1	TRBJ2-7
TGTGCCTGGACTCCGACAGGGAGCTATGGCTACACCTTC	CAWTPTGSYGYTF	TRBD1	.	TRBV30	TRBJ1-2
TGTGCCAGCAGCACTCCGGGACAGGGGTACGACACTGAAGCTTTCTTT	CASSTPGQGYDTEAFF	TRBD1	.	TRBV5-4	TRBJ1-1
TGTGCCAGCAGCTTATTGGCAGAACAAGAGACCCAGTACTTC	CASSLLAEQETQYF	.	.	TRBV7-3	TRBJ2-5
TGTGCCAGCAGTTACGGGTCTCCCGCAACTAATGAAAAACTGTTTTTT	CASSYGSPATNEKLFF	.	.	TRBV6-5	TRBJ1-4
TGTGCCTGGTCGCGGACAGGGTCGGGAAACACCATATATTTT	CAWSRTGSGNTIYF	TRBD1	.	TRBV30	TRBJ1-3
TGTGCCAGTAGCCCAGAGGGGCAGGGAGGCACAGATACGCAGTATTTT	CASSPEGQGGTDTQYF	.	.	TRBV19	TRBJ2-3
TGTGCCAGCAGCTTAGGCGGACAGGGCGCTCAGCCCCAGCATTTT	CASSLGGQGAQPQHF	TRBD1	.	TRBV7-6	TRBJ1-5
TGCGCCAGCGGACCCTCAGGGGCTAGTAGGCAGTTCTTC	CASGPSGASRQFF	.	.	TRBV5-1	TRBJ2-1
TGTGCCAGCACGGGAGGGCCCTACAATGAGCAGTTCTTC	CASTGGPYNEQFF	TRBD2	.	TRBV28	TRBJ2-1
TGTGCCAGCAGCCGGGACAGAGGGAACACTGAAGCTTTCTTT	CASSRDRGNTEAFF	TRBD1	.	TRBV2	TRBJ1-1
TGTGCCAGCAGAGCCACAGGCGAAAAACTGTTTTTT	CASRATGEKLFF	.	.	TRBV12-3/TRBV12-4	TRBJ1-4
TGTGCCAGCAGCTTAGGTTCGGATAGCACAGATACGCAGTATTTT	CASSLGSDSTDTQYF	.	.	TRBV11-2	TRBJ2-3
TGTGCCACCGGGGGACTAGCGGGAACCCGATACAATGAGCAGTTCTTC	CATGGLAGTRYNEQFF	TRBD2	once	TRBV10-3	TRBJ2-1
TGTGCCAGCCACTACAGGGACCAAGAGACCCAGTACTTC	CASHYRDQETQYF	.	.	TRBV18	TRBJ2-5
TGTGCCGCCGTAAATCTCTGGACAGAAGCTTTCTTT	CAAVNLWTEAFF	.	.	TRBV28	TRBJ1-1
TGTGCCAGCAGGCAGGGGGGTTATCATGAGCAGTTCTTC	CASRQGGYHEQFF	.	.	TRBV28	TRBJ2-1
TGTGCCAGTAGTATCCGGGACAGGCCTAGGGACCAGCCCCAGCATTTT	CASSIRDRPRDQPQHF	TRBD1	.	TRBV19	TRBJ1-5
TGTGCCAGCAGTTCCGCTAGCGGGAGGGCCGATTCCTACTTC	CASSSASGRADSYF	TRBD2	.	TRBV28	TRBJ2-7
TGTGCCAGCAGCCTTGGCGGCCGCTCTGGAAACACCATATATTTT	CASSLGGRSGNTIYF	.	.	TRBV3-1/TRBV3-2	TRBJ1-3
TGTGCCAGCAGCTTAGAGCCGGGACTGTGGCAGACGGCCTACAATGAGCAGTTCTTC	CASSLEPGLWQTAYNEQFF	.	.	TRBV7-6	TRBJ2-1
TGTGCCAGCAGCTCCCAGGGGGACACCGGGGAGCTGTTTTTT	CASSSQGDTGELFF	TRBD1	few	TRBV7-9	TRBJ2-2
TGTGCCAGCAGCCCAAGTGGCAGTGGCAATCAGCCCCAGCATTTT	CASSPSGSGNQPQHF	.	.	TRBV7-9	TRBJ1-5
TGCGCCAGCAGCTTGGAGACAGGGGGTGGTGGCTACACCTTC	CASSLETGGGGYTF	TRBD1	once	TRBV5-1	TRBJ1-2
TGCAGCGGGCTTAGCGGCAGCTCCTACAATGAGCAGTTCTTC	CSGLSGSSYNEQFF	.	.	TRBV29-1	TRBJ2-1
TGCGCCAGCAGCTTGGGGCTAGCGGACGGGAATGAGCAGTTCTTC	CASSLGLADGNEQFF	TRBD2	.	TRBV5-1	TRBJ2-1
TGCGCCAGCAGCCGCGGACAGGGGTGGAACACCATATATTTT	CASSRGQGWNTIYF	TRBD1	.	TRBV5-1	TRBJ1-3
TGTGCCAGCAGCGTAGGGAGGGGCGGCTATGGCTACACCTTC	CASSVGRGGYGYTF	.	.	TRBV9	TRBJ1-2
TGCGCCAGCAGCCAAGGACAGGGGGTCGCGGGAAACACCATATATTTT	CASSQGQGVAGNTIYF	TRBD1	.	TRBV4-1	TRBJ1-3
TGTGCCAGCAGCCCCGACAGGGGGCAATCGGACGGGGAGCTGTTTTTT	CASSPDRGQSDGELFF	TRBD1	.	TRBV7-9	TRBJ2-2
TGTGCCAGTAGTAGGGGACGGATCAGCTCCTACGAGCAGTACTTC	CASSRGRISSYEQYF	.	.	TRBV19	TRBJ2-7
TGTGCCAGCAGTTCAGGGGATGGTGAAAAACTGTTTTTT	CASSSGDGEKLFF	.	.	TRBV2	TRBJ1-4
TGTGCCAGCAGCTTAAACCCTACGGGCAGAGGGGACACTGAAGCTTTCTTT	CASSLNPTGRGDTEAFF	.	.	TRBV7-3	TRBJ1-1
TGTGCCAGCAGCCCCGGCGCGTCTAGCGGGAGGGAGACCCAGTACTTC	CASSPGASSGRETQYF	TRBD2	.	TRBV7-9	TRBJ2-5
TGTGCCACCAGCGACCGGGACAGGGGTAGTTCACCCCTCCACTTT	CATSDRDRGSSPLHF	TRBD1	.	TRBV15	TRBJ1-6
TGCGCCAGCAGCACGGACAGGGCCTACTACGAGCAGTACTTC	CASSTDRAYYEQYF	TRBD1	.	TRBV5-1	TRBJ2-7
TGTGCCAGCAGCTCTGGAAGCACTGAAGCTTTCTTT	CASSSGSTEAFF	.	few	TRBV5-6	TRBJ1-1
TGTGCCAGCAGCTACCGACAACACCCGCGCTCTGGAAACACCATATATTTT	CASSYRQHPRSGNTIYF	.	.	TRBV5-5	TRBJ1-3
TGTGCCAGCAGTTCTGACCCGGTTTACAATCAGCCCCAGCATTTT	CASSSDPVYNQPQHF	.	.	TRBV6-6	TRBJ1-5
TGTGCCTGGACTAAGGGGTTTAGGGGGAGCTCTGGGGCCAACGTCCTGACTTTC	CAWTKGFRGSSGANVLTF	.	.	TRBV30	TRBJ2-6
TGTGCCAGTAGTATCGGGGGCGGGGAGCAGTACTTC	CASSIGGGEQYF	.	.	TRBV19	TRBJ2-7